A selection of T cell receptor beta chains follows, all from one sample in a study of Graves' ophthalmopathy and Graves' hyperthyroidism. Using its own MiXCR run on the multiplex PCR reads, TCRdb lists one record per CDR3 protein. The sample contains roughly 420,000 distinct CDR3 sequences, around 21% of which appear only once. The sample comprised peripheral blood. The source of these receptors is a woman under 30 with stable Graves' hyperthyroidism. Each CDR3 is given with its conserved first and last residue. Rows give clone size only sometimes, using once, few, many, or a class for an expanded clone.

TRBV2	TRBJ1-2	many	CARRGVDYGYTF
TRBV7-9	TRBJ2-5	many	CASSHNGLWGQETQYF
TRBV4-3	TRBJ1-1	NA	CASSRFGGGGNTEAFF
TRBV19	TRBJ2-2	many	CASSIVRDRGRTGELFF
TRBV6-2/TRBV6-3	TRBJ1-2	NA	CASSLGWIYGYTF
TRBV14	TRBJ1-2	many	CASSPADGYGYTF
TRBV15	TRBJ1-5	many	CATSRTDQGNQPQHF
TRBV7-3	TRBJ2-7	many	CASSLTSTSGGYEQYF
TRBV7-8	TRBJ1-5	few	CASSLAAQNQPQHF
TRBV29-1	TRBJ2-7	many	CSVELPPGLAGGHPYEQYF
TRBV30	TRBJ1-2	many	CAWSLAANYGYTF
TRBV19	TRBJ1-5	few	CSSSINGNSNHPQHF
TRBV28	TRBJ2-5	NA	CASSSGPGQGWETQYF
TRBV28	TRBJ1-6	many	CASSFEGSYNSPLHF
TRBV30	TRBJ2-7	NA	CAWSPPTSYEQYF
TRBV25-1	TRBJ2-7	many	CASSRPGPTPQYF
TRBV20-1	TRBJ2-5	NA	CSARALSPSGAGETQYF
TRBV12-3/TRBV12-4	TRBJ1-5	NA	CASSKGQRNSNQPQHF
TRBV6-1	TRBJ1-1	many	CASGGTGLTEAFF
TRBV7-2	TRBJ2-2	many	CASRPDRGTSGELFF
TRBV12-5	TRBJ2-5	many	CASALGGSGAQETQYF
TRBV6-1	TRBJ1-5	once	CASSEYETGLMRNQPQHF
TRBV20-1	TRBJ2-5	NA	CSARDRLAVHETQYF
TRBV11-2	TRBJ2-7	NA	CASSLVSVTTSSYEQYF
TRBV6-5	TRBJ2-7	many	CASRGSGGRGYEQYF
TRBV6-1	TRBJ1-1	many	CASREGDSNTEAFF
TRBV6-5	TRBJ1-5	many	CASSYDSNQPQHF
TRBV7-8	TRBJ1-5	many	CASSWDRVGQPQHF
TRBV11-2	TRBJ2-3	few	CASSPRTTDPGNTQYF
TRBV2	TRBJ2-7	many	CASRTPGRSEQYF
TRBV7-2	TRBJ2-7	many	CASSLSTTHYEQYF
TRBV7-8	TRBJ2-7	NA	CASSPQWAVTASYEQYF
TRBV24-1	TRBJ2-5	many	CATSDFPGVSGASRETQYF
TRBV25-1	TRBJ2-5	many	CASSEFSGRDQETQYF
TRBV12-3/TRBV12-4	TRBJ2-7	many	CASSLGNRDLSPEQYF
TRBV29-1	TRBJ2-7	many	CSVGTGTYEQYF
TRBV7-8	TRBJ1-5	NA	CASNADRGGQPQHF
TRBV7-2	TRBJ2-7	many	CASSIRRYSYEQYF
TRBV9	TRBJ1-5	many	CASSSGDVSNQPQHF
TRBV5-1	TRBJ1-2	NA	CASSLETNYGYTF
TRBV6-1	TRBJ2-7	NA	CASSEQGGYEQYF
TRBV5-1	TRBJ2-7	many	CASSLKSVGRTSSYEQYF
TRBV12-3/TRBV12-4	TRBJ1-2	many	CASSLSGNYGYTF
TRBV7-3	TRBJ2-2	NA	CASRPARGTQRGSTPNTGELFF
TRBV5-1	TRBJ2-5	NA	CASSLFGTGNQETQYF
TRBV11-2	TRBJ2-7	NA	CASSPRTGLVSSYEQYF
TRBV2	TRBJ1-5	many	CASRKDGQPQHF
TRBV15	TRBJ2-7	NA	CATSRDYSEQYF
TRBV28	TRBJ1-1	NA	CASRSPNTKAFF
TRBV9	TRBJ2-7	once	CASSVVPLAGGPGYEQYF